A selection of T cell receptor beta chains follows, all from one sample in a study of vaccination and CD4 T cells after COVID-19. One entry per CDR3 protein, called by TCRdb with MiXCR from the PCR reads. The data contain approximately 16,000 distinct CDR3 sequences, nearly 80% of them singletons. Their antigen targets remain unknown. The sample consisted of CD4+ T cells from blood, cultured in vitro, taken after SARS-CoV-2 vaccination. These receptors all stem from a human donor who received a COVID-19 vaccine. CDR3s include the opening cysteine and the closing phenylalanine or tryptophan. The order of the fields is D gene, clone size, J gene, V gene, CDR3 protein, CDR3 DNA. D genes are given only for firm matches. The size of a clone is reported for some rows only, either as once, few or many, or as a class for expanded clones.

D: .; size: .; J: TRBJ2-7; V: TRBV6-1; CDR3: CASSEGTRQYF; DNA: TGTGCCAGCAGTGAGGGGACACGGCAGTACTTC
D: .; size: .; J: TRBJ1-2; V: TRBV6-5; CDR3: CASSYDGSYGYTF; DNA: TGTGCCAGCAGTTACGATGGGAGCTATGGCTACACCTTC
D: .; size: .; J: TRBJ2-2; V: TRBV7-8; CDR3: CASSPSRGGVPGELFF; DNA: TGTGCCAGCAGTCCATCCAGGGGAGGGGTTCCCGGGGAGCTGTTTTTT
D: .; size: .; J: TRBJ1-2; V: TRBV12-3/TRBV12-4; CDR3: CASSLWVRINYGYTF; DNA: TGTGCCAGCAGTTTATGGGTTCGAATTAACTATGGCTACACCTTC
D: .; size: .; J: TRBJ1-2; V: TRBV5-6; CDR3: CASSSTGADYGYTF; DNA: TGTGCCAGCAGCTCTACGGGGGCGGACTATGGCTACACCTTC
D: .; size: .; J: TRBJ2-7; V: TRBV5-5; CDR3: CASSLAVGRYEQYF; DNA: TGTGCCAGCAGCTTGGCTGTTGGGCGCTACGAGCAGTACTTC
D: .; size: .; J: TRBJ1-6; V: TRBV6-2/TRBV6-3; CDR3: CASSYRGVAANNSPLHF; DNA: TGTGCCAGCAGTTACCGGGGTGTTGCAGCGAATAATTCACCCCTCCACTTT
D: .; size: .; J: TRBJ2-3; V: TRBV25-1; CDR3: CASSGGPYTQYF; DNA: TGTGCCAGCAGCGGAGGGCCATATACGCAGTATTTT
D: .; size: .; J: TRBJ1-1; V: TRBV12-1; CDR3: CASSPGGWDTEAFF; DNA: TGTGCCAGCAGCCCCGGAGGGTGGGACACTGAAGCTTTCTTT
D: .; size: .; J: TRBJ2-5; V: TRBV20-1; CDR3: CSARTAAQETQYF; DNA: TGCAGTGCTAGGACAGCCGCCCAGGAGACCCAGTACTTC
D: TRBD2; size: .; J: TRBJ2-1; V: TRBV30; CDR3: CAWSRGGNYNEQFF; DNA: TGTGCCTGGAGTCGGGGGGGAAACTACAATGAGCAGTTCTTC
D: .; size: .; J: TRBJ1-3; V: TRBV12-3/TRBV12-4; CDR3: CASSLIGRVSGNTIYF; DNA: TGTGCCAGCAGTTTAATCGGCAGGGTCTCTGGAAACACCATATATTTT
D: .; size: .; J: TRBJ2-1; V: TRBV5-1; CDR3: CASSLAGANNEQFF; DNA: TGCGCCAGCAGCTTGGCAGGGGCCAACAATGAGCAGTTCTTC
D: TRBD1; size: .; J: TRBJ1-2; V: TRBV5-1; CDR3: CASSGTGGGYTF; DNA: TGCGCCAGCTCGGGGACAGGAGGCGGCTACACCTTC
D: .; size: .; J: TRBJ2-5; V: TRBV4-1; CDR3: CASSQTRLGETQYF; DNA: TGCGCCAGCAGCCAAACCCGACTAGGGGAGACCCAGTACTTC
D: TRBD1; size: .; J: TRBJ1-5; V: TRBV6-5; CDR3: CASSSPPGQHSNQPQHF; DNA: TGTGCCAGCAGTTCTCCTCCGGGACAGCATAGCAATCAGCCCCAGCATTTT
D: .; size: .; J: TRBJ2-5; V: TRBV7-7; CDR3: CASSFGGRRETQYF; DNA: TGTGCCAGCAGCTTTGGGGGACGGCGAGAGACCCAGTACTTC
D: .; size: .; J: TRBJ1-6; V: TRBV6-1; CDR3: CASTTQGGSPLHF; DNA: TGTGCCAGCACTACACAGGGTGGTTCACCCCTCCACTTT
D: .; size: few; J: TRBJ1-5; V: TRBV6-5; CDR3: CASSYWPLNSNQPQHF; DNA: TGTGCCAGCAGTTACTGGCCGTTAAATAGCAATCAGCCCCAGCATTTT
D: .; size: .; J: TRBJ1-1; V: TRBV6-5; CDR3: CASSYTGGDTEAFF; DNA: TGTGCCAGCAGTTATACAGGAGGGGACACTGAAGCTTTCTTT
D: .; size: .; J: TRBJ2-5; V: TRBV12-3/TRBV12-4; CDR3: CASRGQETQYF; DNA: TGTGCCAGCAGGGGCCAAGAGACCCAGTACTTC
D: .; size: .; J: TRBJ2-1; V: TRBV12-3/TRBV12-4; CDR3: CASSSLTDPSNEQFF; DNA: TGTGCCAGCAGTTCCCTGACAGATCCGTCCAATGAGCAGTTCTTC
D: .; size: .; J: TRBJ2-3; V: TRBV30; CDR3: CAWSVPDTQYF; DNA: TGTGCCTGGAGTGTACCAGATACGCAGTATTTT
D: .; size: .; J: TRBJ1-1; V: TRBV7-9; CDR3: CASTNRERGGRNTEAFF; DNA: TGTGCCAGCACTAATCGAGAGCGAGGGGGTCGGAACACTGAAGCTTTCTTT
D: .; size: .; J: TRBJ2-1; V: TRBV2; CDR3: CASKRTGVANNEQFF; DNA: TGTGCCAGCAAACGGACGGGGGTCGCTAACAATGAGCAGTTCTTC
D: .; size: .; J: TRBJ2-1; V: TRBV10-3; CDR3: CAISGKAYNEQFF; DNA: TGTGCCATCAGTGGCAAGGCCTACAATGAGCAGTTCTTC
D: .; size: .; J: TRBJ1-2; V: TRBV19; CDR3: CASSTQTASYGYTF; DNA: TGTGCCAGTAGTACCCAGACGGCCTCCTATGGCTACACCTTC
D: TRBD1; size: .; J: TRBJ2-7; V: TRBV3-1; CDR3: CASSQSDRGYEQYF; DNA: TGTGCCAGCAGCCAATCGGACAGGGGGTACGAGCAGTACTTC
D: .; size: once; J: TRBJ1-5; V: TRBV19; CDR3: CASTFLARRNQPQHF; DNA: TGTGCCAGTACCTTCCTCGCTCGCCGCAATCAGCCCCAGCATTTT
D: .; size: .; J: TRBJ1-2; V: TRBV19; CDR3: CASTYSPRYGPGYTF; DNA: TGTGCCAGTACCTATTCTCCCCGATATGGGCCTGGCTACACCTTC
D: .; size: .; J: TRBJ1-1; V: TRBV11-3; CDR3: CASSLARGTEAFF; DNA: TGTGCCAGCAGCTTAGCCAGGGGCACTGAAGCTTTCTTT
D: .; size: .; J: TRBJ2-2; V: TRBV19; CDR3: CASSIGGVTGELFF; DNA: TGTGCCAGTAGTATCGGAGGGGTGACCGGGGAGCTGTTTTTT
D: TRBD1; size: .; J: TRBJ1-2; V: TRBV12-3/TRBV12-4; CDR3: CASSTAGQGGYGYTF; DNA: TGTGCCAGCAGCACTGCGGGACAGGGTGGCTATGGCTACACCTTC
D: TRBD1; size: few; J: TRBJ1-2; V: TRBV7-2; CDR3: CASSLGDRGGYTF; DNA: TGTGCCAGCAGCCTTGGGGACAGAGGAGGCTACACCTTC
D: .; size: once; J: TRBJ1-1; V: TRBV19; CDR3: CASSRGWGTEAFF; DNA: TGTGCCAGTAGTAGGGGGTGGGGTACTGAAGCTTTCTTT
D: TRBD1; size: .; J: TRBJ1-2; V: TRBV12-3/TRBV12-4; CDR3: CASTGQSNYGYTF; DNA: TGTGCCAGTACGGGACAGTCTAACTATGGCTACACCTTC
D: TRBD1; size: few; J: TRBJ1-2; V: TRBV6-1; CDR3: CASSEVRQGGYGYTF; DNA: TGTGCCAGCAGTGAAGTCCGACAGGGAGGCTATGGCTACACCTTC